What follows are 7 T cell receptor beta chains derived from one specimen sequenced in a study of cytomegalovirus exposure and HLA in healthy donors. The primer mix had 60 Vbeta and 13 Jbeta primers. Clones were read by immunoSEQ multiplex PCR, and TCRdb kept only the in-frame ones, dropping some. The sample records 80,000 or so clones, 62% being singletons. The sample consisted of PBMCs. Receptor source: a male donor in good health and CMV-seropositive.

CDR3 in DNA: TGTGCCAGTACCGCGAAGGGGATCCGCACAGATACGCAGTATTTT. Its translation: CASTAKGIRTDTQYF. This chain uses TRBV19 with TRBJ2-3; weak D call: TRBD1 (5 bases). Germline V gene sequence: CDR1 LNHDA, CDR2 SQIVND (reference sequence). With 7 bases removed from V and 1 base from J, the gap between germline ends came to 15 bases. The CDR3 is 15 residues long.

The chain combines TRBV6-1 with TRBJ2-1; 10 bases line up with TRBD2. V lost 6 bases to trimming and J lost 9 bases; unmatched junction nucleotides: 11. Germline CDR1 MNHNS, CDR2 SASEGT. This CDR3 has 15 amino acids. The CDR3 DNA reads TGTGCCAGCAGCCCTGGGGGACTAGCGAAAGGTGAGCAGTTCTTC. Translation: CASSPGGLAKGEQFF.

The gene calls are TRBV18 and TRBJ2-6; no definite D call. The CDR3 covers 17 residues. Germline CDR1 is KGHSH and CDR2 is LQKENI. Trimming cost V 1 base and J 0 bases, with 10 bases left between them. This CDR3 is CASSPRQVRSGANVLTF. CDR3 sequence (DNA): TGTGCCAGCTCACCACGGCAGGTCCGCTCTGGGGCCAACGTCCTGACTTTC.

This clone appeared a single time. V usage is TRBV15 and J usage is TRBJ1-2; D is possibly TRBD1 (5 bases). Germline assignment: CDR1 LNHNV and CDR2 YYDKDF (reference sequence). V shed 3 bases and J shed 9 bases, with 20 bases lying between them. The CDR3 totals 15 residues. For the CDR3, the DNA is TGTGCCACCAGCAGGGGGGGACCGGCTGAGGAAAGCTACACCTTC. The encoded protein is CATSRGGPAEESYTF.

The chain recombines TRBV7-6 with TRBJ2-1, with TRBD2 identical over 9 bases. Per the germline V gene, CDR1 is SGHVS and CDR2 is FNYEAQ. The CDR3 covers 14 residues. Trimming cost V 1 base and J 7 bases; bases outside gene matches: 2. The CDR3 loop reads CASSLVSGGNEQFF. For the CDR3, the DNA is TGTGCCAGCAGCTTAGTTAGCGGGGGTAATGAGCAGTTCTTC.

The chain couples TRBV10-3 to TRBJ2-7; D is ambiguous. Germline-derived CDR1 and CDR2 are ENHRY and SYGVKD. The V end was cut by 4 bases, the J end by 2 bases, with 15 bases between. CDR3 length equals 15 residues. The CDR3 reads CAISGSAGSPYEQYF. The CDR3 DNA follows: TGTGCCATCAGTGGATCGGCAGGCTCACCCTACGAGCAGTACTTC.

The rearrangement joins TRBV11-3 to TRBJ2-1, with D possibly matching TRBD2 (8 bases). Germline V gives CDR1 SGHNT, CDR2 YENEEA. The V gene lost 3 bases and the J gene lost 8 bases, with 14 bases spanning the gap. The CDR3 covers 14 residues. CDR3 coding DNA: TGTGCCAGCAGCTTCTCGGGAGGGGGCCATGAGCAGTTCTTC. Translated, it gives CASSFSGGGHEQFF.